The 24 T cell receptor beta chains below were found in one sample sequenced in a study of T-cell memory formation after mild COVID-19 (dated by TCRdb to 2020 to 2022). The library was prepared using 5' RACE. TCRdb names Illumina NovaSeq 6000 as the instrument used. TCRdb reprocessing: public reads trimmed at Q25 with fastp, clones called with MiXCR, in-frame beta chains kept. Entries that share a CDR3 protein sequence are merged under the most common genes and DNA. Within this sample are around 510,000 distinct CDR3 sequences, with less than 25% of them counted one time only. The ten largest account for 8.4% of the sample. The sample consisted of PBMCs or a T cell subset sorted from them (not recorded which). These receptors all stem from an adult woman who had mild COVID-19 (a few samples of this study predate the infection). The sample titles of this study are shuffled in the database, so cell type and time point are left out; the donor was told from shared clones.

The rearrangement uses TRBV10-3 and TRBJ1-1; 7 bases match TRBD1. Germline-derived CDR1 and CDR2 are ENHRY and SYGVKD. The CDR3 has 14 amino acids. V gave up 10 bases and J gave up 1 base; unmatched junction bases: 9. Here the CDR3 reads CASQDRATNTEAFF. CDR3 sequence (DNA): TGTGCCAGCCAAGACAGGGCTACGAACACTGAAGCTTTCTTT.

This clonotype was seen only a few times. The chain joins TRBV9 to TRBJ1-1, with D possibly matching TRBD1 (6 bases). CDR1 is SGDLS, CDR2 YYNGEE, per germline. The V gene lost 3 bases and the J gene lost 1 base, with 16 bases spanning the gap. The CDR3 sequence is 16 residues long. Written as DNA, the CDR3 is TGTGCCAGCAGCGCCTTGACCGGGACAAAGAACACTGAAGCTTTCTTT. It is translated as CASSALTGTKNTEAFF.

The chain employs TRBV13 and TRBJ2-7; 7 bases agree with TRBD1. Germline CDR1 reads PRHDT; CDR2 reads FYEKMQ (reference sequence). The junction had 6 bases not matched to a gene; V was cut back by 4 bases and J by 3 bases. CDR3 size: 14 residues. CDR3 amino acids: CASSSRQGDYEQYF. DNA of the CDR3: TGTGCCAGCAGCTCTCGACAGGGAGACTACGAGCAGTACTTC.

This clonotype was seen only a few times. The chain has TRBV5-1 and TRBJ2-1; D unclear. The germline CDR1 and CDR2 sequences are SGHRS and YFSETQ. V was shortened by 0 bases and J by 8 bases, with 9 bases between the two germline ends. The CDR3 loop spans 13 amino acids. CDR3 residues: CASSLGPRYEQFF. The CDR3 DNA reads as TGCGCCAGCAGCTTGGGACCCCGATATGAGCAGTTCTTC.

This clonotype was counted only a few times. This sequence joins TRBV18 and TRBJ1-4; TRBD1 matches 11 bases. V shed 3 bases and J 8 bases; nucleotides not matched to a gene: 2. This CDR3 region has 14 residues. Germline CDR1 KGHSH, CDR2 LQKENI. The CDR3 bases are TGTGCCAGCTCACCGGGACAGGGGGGCGAAAAACTGTTTTTT. Its protein is CASSPGQGGEKLFF.

This clonotype has just a few counts. The chain couples TRBV19 to TRBJ2-7; 10 nucleotides agree with TRBD2. Germline loops: CDR1 LNHDA, CDR2 SQIVND (reference sequence). CDR3 length: 16 residues. V lost 0 bases and J lost 3; bases outside the gene matches: 5. The DNA of the CDR3 is TGTGCCAGTAGTATAGATATCTCTAGCGGGAGCTACGAGCAGTACTTC. Translating gives CASSIDISSGSYEQYF.

The rearrangement joins TRBV4-2 to TRBJ1-4, with TRBD1 matching 7 bases. Germline-derived CDR1 and CDR2 are LGHNA and YNFKEQ. Losses at the gene ends were 0 bases for V and 8 bases for J; bases not matched to a gene: 18. This CDR3 is 19 amino acids long. The chain's CDR3 is CASSQDPTGLTLGSEKLFF. In nucleotides, the CDR3 is TGTGCCAGCAGCCAAGACCCGACAGGGTTAACACTCGGTAGCGAAAAACTGTTTTTT.

This clonotype came up a few times. The chain couples TRBV4-1 to TRBJ2-1; D is possibly TRBD2 (7 bases). Germline values: CDR1 MGHRA, CDR2 YSYEKL. The CDR3 contains 17 residues. With 2 bases removed from V and 9 bases from J, the gap between germline ends came to 23 bases. The CDR3: CASSQPVGGAAAGEQFF. In DNA form, the CDR3 reads TGCGCCAGCAGCCAACCCGTAGGGGGGGCGGCCGCGGGTGAGCAGTTCTTC.

This clonotype has only a few counts. The gene calls are TRBV5-1 and TRBJ2-3; D not resolved. V dropped 3 bases and J dropped 0 bases, with 20 bases sitting between them. The CDR3 totals 18 residues. Germline V gene data show CDR1 as SGHRS and CDR2 as YFSETQ. The CDR3 protein is CASSSSFAGRSSTDTQYF. CDR3 coding DNA: TGCGCCAGCAGCTCCAGTTTCGCAGGTCGCTCTAGCACAGATACGCAGTATTTT. The full variable domain, rest sourced from reference TRBV5-1 and TRBJ2-3, is KAGVTQTPRYLIKTRGQQVTLSCSPISGHRSVSWYQQTPGQGLQFLFEYFSETQRNKGNFPGRFSGRQFSNSRSEMNVSTLELGDSALYLCASSSSFAGRSSTDTQYFGPGTRLTVL.

This clonotype has a count of ten or more. CDR3 region: CASSQVMGEQYF. As DNA, the CDR3 is TGTGCCAGCAGCCAAGTTATGGGGGAGCAGTACTTC. The chain joins TRBV12-3 or TRBV12-4 to TRBJ2-7, with D unclear. V was clipped by 6 bases and J by 7 bases, with 13 bases between them. This CDR3 spans 12 amino acids.

V is TRBV7-2 and J is TRBJ2-3, with TRBD2 as a possible D gene (5 bases). Per germline, CDR1 SGHTA and CDR2 FQGNSA. This CDR3 region has 16 residues. V was cut by 1 base and J by 1 base, with 12 bases left in between. Written as DNA, the CDR3 is TGTGCCAGCAGCTTAGTCCCGGAGGCTGGCACAGATACGCAGTATTTT. Residues: CASSLVPEAGTDTQYF.

The chain carries TRBV12-3 or TRBV12-4 and TRBJ2-1, with TRBD2 identical over 13 bases. The V segment lost 6 bases and the J segment 6 bases; nucleotides outside the gene matches: 5. CDR3 length equals 15 residues. The CDR3 spells CASRLRLAGGNEQFF. The CDR3 DNA reads TGTGCCAGCAGACTACGACTAGCGGGAGGCAATGAGCAGTTCTTC.

This sequence joins TRBV24-1 and TRBJ2-1; D gene uncertain. Germline CDR1 is KGHDR and CDR2 is SFDVKD. This CDR3 has 14 residues. V dropped 3 bases and J dropped 4 bases, with 9 bases sitting between them. CDR3 protein: CATSDVHSYNEQFF. In DNA, the CDR3 is TGTGCCACCAGTGATGTGCACAGTTACAATGAGCAGTTCTTC.

The chain links TRBV7-9 to TRBJ1-2, with D possibly TRBD1 on 6 matching bases. Germline V gene data show CDR1 as SEHNR and CDR2 as FQNEAQ (reference sequence). V lost 5 bases to trimming and J lost 6 bases, with 10 bases between them. The CDR3 has 12 amino acids. For the CDR3, the DNA is TGTGCCAGCAGCCAGGGGTGGGATGGCTACACCTTC. This gives the protein CASSQGWDGYTF.

This clonotype showed up many times. The chain uses TRBV7-9 and TRBJ2-3; the match to TRBD2 covers 8 bases. The CDR3 consists of 17 residues. Germline V CDR1 and CDR2: SEHNR, FQNEAQ (reference sequence). V gave up 1 base and J gave up 3 bases; unmatched junction bases: 9. The CDR3 here is CASSLGETGGRTDTQYF. DNA for the CDR3: TGTGCCAGCAGCTTAGGGGAGACAGGCGGGAGGACAGATACGCAGTATTTT.

This chain connects TRBV24-1 to TRBJ2-5, with D tentatively TRBD2 (6 bases). V gave up 2 bases and J gave up 2 bases, with 11 bases separating them. The CDR3 covers 15 residues. CDR1 KGHDR and CDR2 SFDVKD come from the germline V gene. CDR3 loop: CATSDSGTFQETQYF. The CDR3 bases are TGTGCCACCAGTGATTCCGGGACTTTTCAAGAGACCCAGTACTTC.

The chain links TRBV11-2 to TRBJ2-3, with D possibly TRBD2 on 6 matching bases. The CDR3 has 16 amino acids. CDR1 and CDR2 from the germline V gene are SGHAT and FQNNGV. V lost 4 bases and J lost 0, with 14 bases in between. DNA for the CDR3: TGTGCCAGCAGCTCGTCGGGGGTAACTAGCACAGATACGCAGTATTTT. It translates to CASSSSGVTSTDTQYF.

Ten or more counts support this clonotype. The V call is TRBV7-6, the J call TRBJ2-7; TRBD2 matches at 7 bases. CDR1 and CDR2 from the germline V gene are SGHVS and FNYEAQ. CDR3 length equals 17 residues. The trim removed 0 bases at V and 2 bases at J, leaving 10 bases unmatched. The CDR3 DNA is TGTGCCAGCAGCTTAGCGGCGACTAGCACTCCCACCTACGAGCAGTACTTC. Translation: CASSLAATSTPTYEQYF.

This clonotype was seen a handful of times. The CDR3 reads CASSEAIPKGYNEQFF. The DNA for the CDR3 is TGTGCCAGCAGTGAAGCAATACCTAAGGGGTACAATGAGCAGTTCTTC. The J gene is TRBJ2-1, the V gene TRBV2; possibly TRBD1 for D (5 bases). CDR3 length: 16 amino acids. Trimming removed 0 bases at V and 4 bases at J, with 13 bases between. Germline V gene sequence: CDR1 SNHLY, CDR2 FYNNEI.

The rearrangement links TRBV6-2 or TRBV6-3 to TRBJ1-1, with a possible D match to TRBD1 (6 bases). This CDR3 has 16 residues. Trimming stripped 0 bases from V and 0 bases from J, with 11 bases between. Germline V gene data show CDR1 as MNHEY and CDR2 as SVGEGT. The CDR3 protein is CASSYSLGGVNTEAFF. Here the CDR3 DNA reads TGTGCCAGCAGTTACTCCCTAGGGGGGGTGAACACTGAAGCTTTCTTT.

This clonotype has more than one count but fewer than ten. This sequence joins TRBV5-1 and TRBJ1-1; a possible D gene is TRBD1 (5 bases). The V and J ends lost 3 bases and 4 bases respectively, with 16 bases between them. CDR1 is SGHRS, CDR2 YFSETQ, per germline. The CDR3 runs to 15 residues. The CDR3 sequence is CASSWGGGGGTEAFF. The CDR3 DNA sequence: TGCGCCAGCAGCTGGGGCGGAGGAGGAGGCACTGAAGCTTTCTTT. Combining the CDR3 with reference TRBV5-1 and TRBJ1-1 gives the whole variable domain KAGVTQTPRYLIKTRGQQVTLSCSPISGHRSVSWYQQTPGQGLQFLFEYFSETQRNKGNFPGRFSGRQFSNSRSEMNVSTLELGDSALYLCASSWGGGGGTEAFFGQGTRLTVV.

This clonotype was detected a few times. The chain has TRBV18 and TRBJ2-1; D remains unclear. Deletions cut 2 bases from V and 5 bases from J, with 10 bases between. Germline CDR1 reads KGHSH; CDR2 reads LQKENI. CDR3 length: 14 residues. The CDR3, as DNA: TGTGCCAGCTCACCAGAAAGGGATCACAATGAGCAGTTCTTC. Residues: CASSPERDHNEQFF.

The V call is TRBV7-2, the J call TRBJ2-1; 14 bases line up with TRBD2. The CDR3 spans 18 residues. Germline V gene lookup returns CDR1 SGHTA and CDR2 FQGNSA. V shed 0 bases, J shed 8 bases, and the junction held 9 bases outside the gene matches. The CDR3 DNA reads TGTGCCAGCAGCTTAGCATACGGACTAGCGGGAGGTGAGGATGAGCAGTTCTTC. It yields the protein CASSLAYGLAGGEDEQFF. The full variable domain, its missing parts supplied by reference TRBV7-2 and TRBJ2-1, is GAGVSQSPSNKVTEKGKDVELRCDPISGHTALYWYRQSLGQGLEFLIYFQGNSAPDKSGLPSDRFSAERTGGSVSTLTIQRTQQEDSAVYLCASSLAYGLAGGEDEQFFGPGTRLTVL.

The chain combines TRBV9 with TRBJ2-7; tentatively, D is TRBD1 (5 bases). Germline V gives CDR1 SGDLS, CDR2 YYNGEE. This CDR3 spans 14 amino acids. V was shortened by 4 bases and J by 5 bases, with 16 bases between the two germline ends. Here the CDR3 reads CASSPPGNDDEQYF. DNA of the CDR3: TGTGCCAGCAGCCCACCAGGGAACGACGACGAGCAGTACTTC.